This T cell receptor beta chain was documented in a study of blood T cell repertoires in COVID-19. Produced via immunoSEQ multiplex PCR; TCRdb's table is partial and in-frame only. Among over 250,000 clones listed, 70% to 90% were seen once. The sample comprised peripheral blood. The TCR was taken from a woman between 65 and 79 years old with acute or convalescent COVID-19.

The CDR3 loop reads CASSPLGGVGTDTQYF. CDR3 DNA: TGTGCCAGCAGCCCCTTGGGGGGGGTGGGAACAGATACGCAGTATTTT. The chain carries TRBV9 and TRBJ2-3; the match to TRBD2 covers 7 bases. The ends lost 4 bases at V and 3 bases at J; junction bases unmatched: 11. This CDR3 spans 16 amino acids. From germline, CDR1 is SGDLS and CDR2 YYNGEE.